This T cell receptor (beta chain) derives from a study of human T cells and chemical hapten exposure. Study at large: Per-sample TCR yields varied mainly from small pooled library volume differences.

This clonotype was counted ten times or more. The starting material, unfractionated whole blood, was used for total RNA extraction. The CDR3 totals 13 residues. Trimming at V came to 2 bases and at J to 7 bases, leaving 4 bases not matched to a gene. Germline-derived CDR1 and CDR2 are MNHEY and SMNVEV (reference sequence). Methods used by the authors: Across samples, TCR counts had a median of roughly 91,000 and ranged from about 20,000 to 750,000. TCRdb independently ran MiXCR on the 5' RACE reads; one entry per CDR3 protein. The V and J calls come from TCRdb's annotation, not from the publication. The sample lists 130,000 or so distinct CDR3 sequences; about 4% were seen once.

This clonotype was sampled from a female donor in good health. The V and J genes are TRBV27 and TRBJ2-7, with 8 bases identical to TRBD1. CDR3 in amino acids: CASSLAGGFEQYF. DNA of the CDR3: TGTGCCAGCAGTTTAGCAGGGGGCTTTGAGCAGTACTTC.